This TCR beta chain was found in a study of PD-L1 blockade in urothelial cancer. Study-level background: Per blood sample, T cells had a median of around 150,000.

TCRdb's table, derived via immunoSEQ multiplex PCR, lists solely in-frame clones and lacks some. The sample yields about 72,000 clones, roughly 84% seen once. V dropped 0 bases and J dropped 5 bases, with 13 bases sitting between them. The germline gives CDR1 SGHVS, CDR2 FQNEAQ. This CDR3 has 15 residues. Locally advanced or metastatic urothelial carcinoma affected all patients. Each individual provided 1 to 8 samples (taken pretreatment and on-treatment). The chain links TRBV7-8 to TRBJ1-1; D is perhaps TRBD1 (5 bases). Sample: PBMCs, taken around atezolizumab (anti-PD-L1) treatment. The clonotype originates from a man between 65 and 85 years old with urothelial cancer. CDR3 in amino acids: CASSLAPGDWTEAFF. The CDR3 DNA follows: TGTGCCAGCAGCTTAGCACCGGGGGATTGGACTGAAGCTTTCTTT.